These T cell receptor beta chains were read from a single sample in a study of persistence of HIV-infected CD4 T cells. Only in-frame clones appear in the TCRdb table, and some are missing; sequencing was by immunoSEQ multiplex PCR. The sample lists about 46,000 clones, 85% to 90% occurring once. These receptors are not linked to any known antigen. This material consisted of CD4+ T cells sorted from PBMCs after approximately 20-hour stimulation, taken from a patient who received antiretroviral therapy. The receptors come from an adult woman with HIV who was CMV-seropositive. Each CDR3 is given with its conserved first and last residue. Fields, in order: V gene, J gene, CDR3 protein.

TRBV10-1	TRBJ2-5	CASSEGGRGPETQYF
TRBV28	TRBJ2-7	CASTLGYEQYF
TRBV10-3	TRBJ1-1	CAISASTGSTEAFF
TRBV28	TRBJ1-1	CASVGGGLNTEAFF
TRBV5-6	TRBJ2-7	CASSLRQGNEQYF
TRBV11-3	TRBJ1-2	CASSIGDRASGYTF
TRBV5-5	TRBJ1-1	CASSLQDSGRITEAFF
TRBV6-5	TRBJ2-1	CASSYTDRGNYNEQFF
TRBV9	TRBJ2-2	CASSRGTTGELFF
TRBV7-2	TRBJ1-2	CASSSHLGQGAGYTF